A single sample gave rise to the 14 T cell receptor beta chains below, sequenced in a study of shared clonotypes between healthy human individuals. Repertoires were generated with immunoSEQ multiplex PCR, while TCRdb's copy carries only in-frame clones and drops some. The sample carries over 1.4 million clones, 95% to 97% recorded once. The sample consisted of naive CD4+ T cells sorted from blood. Subset of the sample: CD45RA+ positively selected. The receptors were gathered from a man aged 25 to 40 in good health.

The chain joins TRBV7-8 to TRBJ2-3; D is unclear. In germline, CDR1 is SGHVS, CDR2 FQNEAQ. The V and J ends lost 1 base and 2 bases respectively, with 7 bases between them. The CDR3 sequence is 14 residues long. The DNA for the CDR3 is TGTGCCAGCAGCTTAGTACTTAACACAGATACGCAGTATTTT. This encodes CASSLVLNTDTQYF.

The rearrangement uses TRBV9 and TRBJ2-1; 13 bases align to TRBD2. V lost 4 bases, J lost 7 bases, and 5 bases stayed unmatched. Germline V gene sequence: CDR1 SGDLS, CDR2 YYNGEE. This CDR3 has 15 amino acids. The CDR3 region has the DNA TGTGCCAGCAGCCCGCGGACTAGCGGGAGAAATGAGCAGTTCTTC. It codes for CASSPRTSGRNEQFF.

As to this clone: Other DNA sequences of this sample code for an identical CDR3. V is TRBV2 and J is TRBJ2-5; 7 bases line up with TRBD2. Unmatched junction bases numbered 1, after V lost 3 bases and J lost 3 bases. This CDR3 comprises 13 residues. The germline gives CDR1 SNHLY, CDR2 FYNNEI. CDR3 sequence reads: CASSDRGEETQYF. The CDR3 region has the DNA TGTGCCAGCAGTGATCGGGGGGAAGAGACCCAGTACTTC.

The CDR3 coding sequence is TGTGCCAGCAGCTCAAGGATGGGCGGTGAGCAGTTCTTC. Its protein product is CASSSRMGGEQFF. V is TRBV7-2 and J is TRBJ2-1, with D hard to call. With 4 bases removed from V and 9 bases from J, the gap between germline ends came to 13 bases. The germline V gene has CDR1 SGHTA and CDR2 FQGNSA. The CDR3 contains 13 residues.

J is TRBJ2-7 and V is TRBV7-2; possibly TRBD2 for D (5 bases). Per the germline V gene, CDR1 is SGHTA and CDR2 is FQGNSA. CDR3 length: 15 amino acids. V was cut by 0 bases and J by 4 bases, with 13 bases left in between. In nucleotides, the CDR3 is TGTGCCAGCAGCTTAGCCCTAGGAGGAGCTTACGAGCAGTACTTC. Its protein product is CASSLALGGAYEQYF.

The J gene is TRBJ2-7, the V gene TRBV28, with 8 nucleotides matching TRBD1. V lost 8 bases and J lost 2; bases outside the gene matches: 14. The CDR3 consists of 16 residues. Germline V lookup: CDR1 MDHEN, CDR2 SYDVKM. CDR3 DNA: TGTGCCAGCCACCCCATCCGGGACAGGAAAACCTACGAGCAGTACTTC. This encodes CASHPIRDRKTYEQYF.

The chain links TRBV7-9 to TRBJ2-1, with D perhaps matching TRBD1 (5 bases). Per germline, CDR1 SEHNR and CDR2 FQNEAQ (reference sequence). This CDR3 contains 15 residues. Trimming left V 2 bases short and J 6 bases short, with 14 bases between. The CDR3, as DNA: TGTGCCAGCAGCTTACAAGGGGCTACCGCCAATGAGCAGTTCTTC. Protein product: CASSLQGATANEQFF.

V and J are TRBV5-4 and TRBJ1-2; 9 bases map to TRBD1. From germline, CDR1 is SGHNT and CDR2 YYREEE (reference sequence). V was clipped by 0 bases and J by 3 bases; unmatched bases: 0. The CDR3 spans 14 residues. For the CDR3, the DNA is TGTGCCAGCAGCTTGGACAGGGGGCACTATGGCTACACCTTC. Its protein product is CASSLDRGHYGYTF.

The chain recombines TRBV19 with TRBJ2-3, with 12 bases identical to TRBD2. This CDR3 comprises 19 residues. The trim removed 6 bases at V and 4 bases at J, leaving 17 bases unmatched. Germline V lookup: CDR1 LNHDA, CDR2 SQIVND (reference sequence). CDR3 region: CASSAQIKRLAGESDTQYF. Written as DNA, the CDR3 is TGTGCCAGTAGCGCACAAATTAAAAGACTAGCGGGAGAATCAGATACGCAGTATTTT.

The chain is built from TRBV28 and TRBJ2-4; perhaps TRBD2 as D (5 bases). In germline, CDR1 is MDHEN, CDR2 SYDVKM. Between the trimmed V and J ends, which lost 5 bases and 0 bases, there was a span of 11 bases. The length of the CDR3 is 15 residues. The chain's CDR3 is CASSPYRGAKNIQYF. The CDR3 coding sequence is TGTGCCAGCAGTCCCTATCGGGGAGCCAAAAACATTCAGTACTTC. Full variable domain (remainder filled in from reference TRBV28 and TRBJ2-4): DVKVTQSSRYLVKRTGEKVFLECVQDMDHENMFWYRQDPGLGLRLIYFSYDVKMKEKGDIPEGYSVSREKKERFSLILESASTNQTSMYLCASSPYRGAKNIQYFGAGTRLSVL.

This clone was observed once. The chain combines TRBV19 with TRBJ2-7; D might be TRBD2 (5 bases). V was shortened by 5 bases and J by 2 bases, with 13 bases between the two germline ends. CDR1 and CDR2 (germline): LNHDA, SQIVND (reference sequence). CDR3 size: 14 residues. CDR3 DNA sequence: TGTGCCAGTAGTCCCCCACAGCGGACCTACGAGCAGTACTTC. Residues: CASSPPQRTYEQYF.

This chain links TRBV5-5 with TRBJ1-1, with D hard to call. This CDR3 has 17 amino acids. CDR1 and CDR2 (germline): SGHKS, YYEKEE (reference sequence). Trimming removed 4 bases at V and 0 bases at J, with 19 bases between. The CDR3 reads CASSPGSPGRMNTEAFF. CDR3 in DNA: TGTGCCAGCAGCCCCGGCAGCCCGGGGAGGATGAACACTGAAGCTTTCTTT.

About this clone: Distinct nucleotide sequences in the sample also encode this CDR3. The chain combines TRBV19 with TRBJ1-4, with a weak D call TRBD1 (6 bases). The CDR3 runs 14 residues. V was cut by 2 bases and J by 5 bases, with 9 bases left in between. Germline CDR1 is LNHDA and CDR2 is SQIVND (reference sequence). CDR3 sequence reads: CASSISRGNEKLFF. The CDR3 DNA is TGTGCCAGTAGTATATCCAGGGGAAATGAAAAACTGTTTTTT.

V gene TRBV18 combines with J gene TRBJ2-5, with D perhaps TRBD2 (6 bases). CDR3 size: 17 residues. The germline V and J ends were trimmed by 0 bases and 0 bases, with 14 bases remaining between them. The germline V gene has CDR1 KGHSH and CDR2 LQKENI. The CDR3 sequence is CASSPPGTRGNQETQYF. The DNA for the CDR3 is TGTGCCAGCTCACCACCGGGGACCCGGGGGAACCAAGAGACCCAGTACTTC.